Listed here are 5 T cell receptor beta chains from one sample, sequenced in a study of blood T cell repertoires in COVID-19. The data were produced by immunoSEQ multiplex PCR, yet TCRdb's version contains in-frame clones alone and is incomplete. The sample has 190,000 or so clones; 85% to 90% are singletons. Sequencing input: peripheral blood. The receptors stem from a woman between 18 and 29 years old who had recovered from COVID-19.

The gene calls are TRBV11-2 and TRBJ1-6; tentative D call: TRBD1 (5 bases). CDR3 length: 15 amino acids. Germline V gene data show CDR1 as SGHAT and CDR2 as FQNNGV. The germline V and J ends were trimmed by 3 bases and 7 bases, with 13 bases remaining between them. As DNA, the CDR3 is TGTGCCAGCAGCTTCCTCGGGGGAGGGAATTCACCCCTCCACTTT. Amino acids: CASSFLGGGNSPLHF.

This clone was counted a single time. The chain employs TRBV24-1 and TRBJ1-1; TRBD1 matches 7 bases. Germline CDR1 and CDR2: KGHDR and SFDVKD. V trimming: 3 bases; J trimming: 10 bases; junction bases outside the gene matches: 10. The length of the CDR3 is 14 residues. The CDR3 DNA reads TGTGCCACCAGTGATCCGGGACAGTCGTTAGGAGCTTTCTTT. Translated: CATSDPGQSLGAFF.

The CDR3 loop reads CASSSQTGISPLHF. The CDR3 DNA sequence: TGTGCCAGCAGTTCTCAAACAGGGATTTCACCCCTCCACTTT. This chain joins TRBV6-6 and TRBJ1-6; D perhaps matches TRBD1 (6 bases). CDR1 is MNHNY and CDR2 is SVGAGI in the germline V gene (reference sequence). V gave up 4 bases and J gave up 9 bases, with 13 bases separating them. CDR3 length: 14 amino acids.

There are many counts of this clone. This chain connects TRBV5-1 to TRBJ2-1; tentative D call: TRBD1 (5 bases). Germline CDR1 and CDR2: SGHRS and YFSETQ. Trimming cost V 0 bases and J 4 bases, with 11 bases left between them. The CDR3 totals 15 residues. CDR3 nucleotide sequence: TGCGCCAGCAGCTTGGAAGGACAACAGTACAATGAGCAGTTCTTC. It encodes CASSLEGQQYNEQFF.

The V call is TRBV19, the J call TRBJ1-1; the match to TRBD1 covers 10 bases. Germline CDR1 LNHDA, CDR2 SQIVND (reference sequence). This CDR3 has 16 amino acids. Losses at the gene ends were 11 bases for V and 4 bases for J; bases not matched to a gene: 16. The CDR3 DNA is TGTGCCGTAAAGACAGGGGGCGCGATTAGCGGCACTGAAGCTTTCTTT. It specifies CAVKTGGAISGTEAFF.